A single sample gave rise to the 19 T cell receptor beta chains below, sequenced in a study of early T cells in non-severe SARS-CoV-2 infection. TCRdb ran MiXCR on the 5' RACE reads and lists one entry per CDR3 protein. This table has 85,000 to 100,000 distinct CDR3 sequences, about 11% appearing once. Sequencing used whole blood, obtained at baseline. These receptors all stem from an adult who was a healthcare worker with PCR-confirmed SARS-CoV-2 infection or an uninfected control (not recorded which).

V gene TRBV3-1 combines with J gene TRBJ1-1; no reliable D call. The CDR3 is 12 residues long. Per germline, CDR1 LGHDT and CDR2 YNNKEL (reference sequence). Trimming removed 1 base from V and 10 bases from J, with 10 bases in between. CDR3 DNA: TGTGCCAGCAGCCAAGGAAGTAGGGTAGCTTTCTTT. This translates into CASSQGSRVAFF.

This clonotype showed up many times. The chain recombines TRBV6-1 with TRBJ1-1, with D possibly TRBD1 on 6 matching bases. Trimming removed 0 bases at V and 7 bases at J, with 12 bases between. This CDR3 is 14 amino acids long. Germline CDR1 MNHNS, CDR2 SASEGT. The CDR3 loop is CASSEAPRQDEAFF. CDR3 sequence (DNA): TGTGCCAGCAGTGAAGCGCCCCGACAGGATGAAGCTTTCTTT.

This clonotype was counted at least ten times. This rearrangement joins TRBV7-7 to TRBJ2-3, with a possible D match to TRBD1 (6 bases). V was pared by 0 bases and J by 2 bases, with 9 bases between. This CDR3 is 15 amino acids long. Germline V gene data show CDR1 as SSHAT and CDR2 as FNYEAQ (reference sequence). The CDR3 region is CASSLAAGDTDTQYF. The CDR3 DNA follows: TGTGCCAGCAGCTTAGCGGCAGGGGACACAGATACGCAGTATTTT. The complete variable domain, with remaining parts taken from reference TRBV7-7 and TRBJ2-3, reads GAGVSQSPRYKVTKRGQDVTLRCDPISSHATLYWYQQALGQGPEFLTYFNYEAQPDKSGLPSDRFSAERPEGSISTLTIQRTEQRDSAMYRCASSLAAGDTDTQYFGPGTRLTVL.

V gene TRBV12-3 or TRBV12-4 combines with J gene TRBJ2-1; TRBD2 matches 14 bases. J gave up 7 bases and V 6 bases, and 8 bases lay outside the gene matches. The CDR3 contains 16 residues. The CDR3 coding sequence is TGTGCCAGCAGGACTAGCGGGGGGGCTGTGAAGAATGAGCAGTTCTTC. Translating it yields CASRTSGGAVKNEQFF.

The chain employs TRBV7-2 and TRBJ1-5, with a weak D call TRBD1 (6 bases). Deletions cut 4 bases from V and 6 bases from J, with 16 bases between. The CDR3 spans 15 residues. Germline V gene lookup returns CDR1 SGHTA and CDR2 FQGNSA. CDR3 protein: CASSSLGGRGQPQHF. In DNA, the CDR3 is TGTGCCAGCAGCTCGCTTGGGGGGCGAGGTCAGCCCCAGCATTTT.

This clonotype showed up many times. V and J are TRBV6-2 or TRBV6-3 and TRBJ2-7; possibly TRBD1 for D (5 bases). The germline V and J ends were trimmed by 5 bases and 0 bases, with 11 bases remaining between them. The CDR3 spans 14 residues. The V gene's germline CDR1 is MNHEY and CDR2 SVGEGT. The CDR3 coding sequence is TGTGCCAGCAGTCCCGACAGCGCCTCCTACGAGCAGTACTTC. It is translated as CASSPDSASYEQYF.

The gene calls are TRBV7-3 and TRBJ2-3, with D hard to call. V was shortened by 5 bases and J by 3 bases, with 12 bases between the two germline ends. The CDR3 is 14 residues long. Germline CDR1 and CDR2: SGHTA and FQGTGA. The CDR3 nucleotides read TGTGCCAGCAGCCTCCATGCTGGGACAGATACGCAGTATTTT. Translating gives CASSLHAGTDTQYF.

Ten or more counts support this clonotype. In DNA form, the CDR3 reads TGTGCCAGCTATTTGAACACTGAAGCTTTCTTT. It specifies CASYLNTEAFF. The chain uses TRBV6-5 and TRBJ1-1, with unresolved D. The germline V gene encodes CDR1 MNHEY and CDR2 SVGAGI. The V end was cut by 8 bases, the J end by 0 bases, with 4 bases between. CDR3 length equals 11 residues.

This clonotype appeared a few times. The CDR3 here is CASSDEAGYGYTF. The CDR3 DNA reads TGTGCCAGCAGTGACGAGGCCGGCTATGGCTACACCTTC. The V call is TRBV6-4, the J call TRBJ1-2; D is ambiguous. V was cut by 2 bases and J by 4 bases, with 8 bases left in between. Germline loops: CDR1 MRHNA, CDR2 SNTAGT. The CDR3 is 13 residues long.

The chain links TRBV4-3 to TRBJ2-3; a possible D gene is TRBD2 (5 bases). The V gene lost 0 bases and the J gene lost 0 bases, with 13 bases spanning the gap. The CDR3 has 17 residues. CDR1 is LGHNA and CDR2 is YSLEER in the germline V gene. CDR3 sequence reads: CASSQDMGVISTDTQYF. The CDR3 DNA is TGCGCCAGCAGCCAAGATATGGGAGTTATTAGCACAGATACGCAGTATTTT.

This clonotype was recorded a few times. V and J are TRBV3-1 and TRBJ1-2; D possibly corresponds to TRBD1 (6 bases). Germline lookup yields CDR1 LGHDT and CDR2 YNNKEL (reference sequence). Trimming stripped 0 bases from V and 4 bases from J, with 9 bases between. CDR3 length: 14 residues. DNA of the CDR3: TGTGCCAGCAGCCAAGATACAGGGAGCTATGGCTACACCTTC. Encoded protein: CASSQDTGSYGYTF.

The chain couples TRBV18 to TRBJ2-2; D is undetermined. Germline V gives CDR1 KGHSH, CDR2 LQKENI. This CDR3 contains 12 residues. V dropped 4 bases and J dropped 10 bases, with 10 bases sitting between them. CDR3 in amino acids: CASSREVQELFF. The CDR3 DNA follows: TGTGCCAGCTCACGGGAAGTACAGGAGCTGTTTTTT.

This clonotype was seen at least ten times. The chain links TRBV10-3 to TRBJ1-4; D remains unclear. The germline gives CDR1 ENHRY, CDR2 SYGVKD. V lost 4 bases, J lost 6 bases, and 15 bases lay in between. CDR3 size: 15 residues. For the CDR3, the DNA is TGTGCCATCAGTGGCGGACGTTACCCAGATGAAAAACTGTTTTTT. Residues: CAISGGRYPDEKLFF.

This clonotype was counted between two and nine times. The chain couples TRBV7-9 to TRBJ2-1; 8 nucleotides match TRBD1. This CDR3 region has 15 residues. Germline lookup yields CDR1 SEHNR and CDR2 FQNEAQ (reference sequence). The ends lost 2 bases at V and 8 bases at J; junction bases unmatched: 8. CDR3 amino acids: CASSLTGTGGDEQFF. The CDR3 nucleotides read TGTGCCAGCAGCTTAACCGGGACAGGAGGGGATGAGCAGTTCTTC.

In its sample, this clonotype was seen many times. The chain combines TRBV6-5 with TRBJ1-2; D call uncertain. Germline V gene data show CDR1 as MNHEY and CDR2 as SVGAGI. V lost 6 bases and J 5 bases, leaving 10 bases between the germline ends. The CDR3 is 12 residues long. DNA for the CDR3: TGTGCCAGCAGCCCCGGGCCTTATGGCTACACCTTC. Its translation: CASSPGPYGYTF.

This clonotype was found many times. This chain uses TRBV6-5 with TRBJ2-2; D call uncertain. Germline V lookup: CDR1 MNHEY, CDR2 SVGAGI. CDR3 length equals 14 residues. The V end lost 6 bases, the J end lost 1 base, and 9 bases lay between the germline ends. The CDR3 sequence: CASSSGWNTGELFF. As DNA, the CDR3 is TGTGCCAGCAGCTCCGGTTGGAACACCGGGGAGCTGTTTTTT.

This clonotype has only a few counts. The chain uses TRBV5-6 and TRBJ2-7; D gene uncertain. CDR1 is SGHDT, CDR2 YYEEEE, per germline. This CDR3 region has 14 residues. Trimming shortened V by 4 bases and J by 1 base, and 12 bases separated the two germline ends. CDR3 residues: CASSPSFVSYEQYF. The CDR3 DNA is TGTGCCAGCAGCCCCTCATTCGTATCCTACGAGCAGTACTTC.

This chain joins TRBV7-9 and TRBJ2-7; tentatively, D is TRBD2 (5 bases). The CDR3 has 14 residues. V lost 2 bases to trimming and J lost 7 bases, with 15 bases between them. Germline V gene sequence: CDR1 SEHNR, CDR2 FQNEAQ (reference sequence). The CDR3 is CASSLPSSKREQYF. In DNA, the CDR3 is TGTGCCAGCAGCTTACCATCTAGCAAGCGTGAGCAGTACTTC.

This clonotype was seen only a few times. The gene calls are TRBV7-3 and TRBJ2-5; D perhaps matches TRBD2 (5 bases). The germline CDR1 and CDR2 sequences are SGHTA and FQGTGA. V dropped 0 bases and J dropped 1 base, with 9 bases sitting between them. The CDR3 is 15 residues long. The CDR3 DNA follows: TGTGCCAGCAGCTTAACCCGAGGGCCCCAAGAGACCCAGTACTTC. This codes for CASSLTRGPQETQYF.